The entry that follows covers one T cell receptor beta chain sequence. The data were taken from a study of blood T cell repertoires in COVID-19. The protocol was immunoSEQ multiplex PCR, while the TCRdb copy is restricted to in-frame clones and leaves out a portion. The table records 80,000 to 95,000 clones, over 70% of them present only once. The CDR3 covers 13 residues. Trimming removed 3 bases at V and 4 bases at J, with 12 bases between. Germline lookup yields CDR1 GTSNPN and CDR2 SVGIG (reference sequence). The chain uses TRBV30 and TRBJ1-2; no clear D gene. The TCR sequence derives from a woman aged 45-60 years with acute or convalescent COVID-19. Sequenced material: peripheral blood. The CDR3 sequence is CAWRGGHSYGYTF. The CDR3 coding sequence is TGTGCCTGGAGAGGAGGGCATTCCTATGGCTACACCTTC.